Below, 22 T cell receptor beta chains from the same sample are listed, as sequenced in a study of beta chain features in type 1 diabetes. The investigators reverse transcribed all of the isolated RNA, so they sequenced expressed TCRB transcripts. The data were produced by immunoSEQ multiplex PCR, yet TCRdb's version contains in-frame clones alone and is incomplete. Among 200,000 to 300,000 clones, roughly a tenth were seen once, and the ten largest hold more than 0.015%. Findings and limits, study-wide: TCRB CDR3s were moderately but significantly shorter in Type 1 diabetes patients in all four CD4+ subsets.

These TCRs are of unknown antigen specificity. Sequencing used naive CD4+ T cells from blood. Source of these receptors: a man aged 25 to 45 with type 1 diabetes.

This clone was seen more than once but under ten times. The chain uses TRBV29-1 and TRBJ2-5, with D possibly matching TRBD2 (6 bases). This CDR3 is built from 14 residues. V dropped 1 base and J dropped 7 bases, with 16 bases sitting between them. The germline V gene has CDR1 SQVTM and CDR2 ANQGSEA. CDR3 coding DNA: TGCAGCGTTGAAGCGGCAGGGCAAGCGGGGACCCAGTACTTC. It encodes CSVEAAGQAGTQYF.

This clone was detected a few times. The CDR3 loop is CASSLGDSLNEQFF. CDR3 DNA: TGCGCCAGCAGCTTGGGGGACAGTTTGAATGAGCAGTTCTTC. V and J are TRBV5-1 and TRBJ2-1; TRBD1 agrees at 7 bases. Germline CDR1 is SGHRS and CDR2 is YFSETQ. V dropped 0 bases and J dropped 7; count of bases not matched to a gene: 4. The CDR3 runs 14 residues. Drawing the rest from reference TRBV5-1 and TRBJ2-1, the complete variable domain is KAGVTQTPRYLIKTRGQQVTLSCSPISGHRSVSWYQQTPGQGLQFLFEYFSETQRNKGNFPGRFSGRQFSNSRSEMNVSTLELGDSALYLCASSLGDSLNEQFFGPGTRLTVL.

The V and J genes are TRBV5-1 and TRBJ2-1, with a possible D match to TRBD1 (8 bases). In germline, CDR1 is SGHRS, CDR2 YFSETQ. The CDR3 has 16 residues. V was clipped by 3 bases and J by 3 bases, with 16 bases between them. CDR3 loop: CASSWQGASGYNEQFF. The CDR3 DNA is TGCGCCAGCAGCTGGCAGGGGGCTAGCGGCTACAATGAGCAGTTCTTC.

This chain links TRBV6-5 with TRBJ2-1, with 12 nucleotides matching TRBD2. Unmatched junction bases numbered 6, after V lost 7 bases and J lost 8 bases. CDR1 and CDR2 from the germline V gene are MNHEY and SVGAGI. There are 14 residues in the CDR3. Written as DNA, the CDR3 is TGTGCCAGCACTCCTAGCGGGGGGGTGGATGAGCAGTTCTTC. Its protein product is CASTPSGGVDEQFF.

In this sample, this clone turned up a few times. The CDR3 here is CATGVTTDTQYF. The CDR3, as DNA: TGTGCCACCGGGGTTACCACAGATACGCAGTATTTT. The chain recombines TRBV2 with TRBJ2-3, with D perhaps matching TRBD2 (5 bases). Trimming left V 10 bases short and J 2 bases short, with 10 bases between. The CDR3 contains 12 residues. Per the germline V gene, CDR1 is SNHLY and CDR2 is FYNNEI.

This chain links TRBV5-8 with TRBJ1-6, with a tentative D call TRBD1 (6 bases). The CDR3 contains 14 residues. Germline CDR1 is SGHTS and CDR2 is YDEGEE. Trimming took off 4 bases at V and 7 bases at J, with 12 bases between the two ends. CDR3 in DNA: TGTGCCAGCAGCATACAGGGTGGAAATTCACCCCTCCACTTT. It encodes CASSIQGGNSPLHF.

The sample holds a few counts of this clone. This rearrangement joins TRBV5-1 to TRBJ1-2, with 9 bases fitting TRBD1. Looked up from germline, CDR1 is SGHRS and CDR2 is YFSETQ. Losses at the gene ends were 0 bases for V and 4 bases for J; bases not matched to a gene: 4. This CDR3 region has 15 residues. In DNA form, the CDR3 reads TGCGCCAGCAGCTTGGATTGGGACAGGGTCTATGGCTACACCTTC. Translating gives CASSLDWDRVYGYTF.

This clone was detected only a few times. V and J are TRBV5-1 and TRBJ2-1, with 9 bases lining up with TRBD1. The CDR3 covers 15 residues. The ends lost 4 bases at V and 2 bases at J; junction bases unmatched: 4. Germline V gene lookup returns CDR1 SGHRS and CDR2 YFSETQ. The CDR3 region is CASSGDRATYNEQFF. DNA for the CDR3: TGCGCCAGCAGCGGGGACAGGGCGACCTACAATGAGCAGTTCTTC. Full variable domain (rest looked up from reference TRBV5-1 and TRBJ2-1): KAGVTQTPRYLIKTRGQQVTLSCSPISGHRSVSWYQQTPGQGLQFLFEYFSETQRNKGNFPGRFSGRQFSNSRSEMNVSTLELGDSALYLCASSGDRATYNEQFFGPGTRLTVL.

The chain combines TRBV2 with TRBJ2-4; D is ambiguous. The CDR3 extends over 14 amino acids. Per germline, CDR1 SNHLY and CDR2 FYNNEI. V lost 6 bases to trimming and J lost 8 bases, with 17 bases between them. In nucleotides, the CDR3 is TGTGCCAGCAGCCCCGACCCGCCGGGTGACATTCAGTACTTC. Translating it yields CASSPDPPGDIQYF.

The chain is built from TRBV6-5 and TRBJ1-2, with D possibly being TRBD1 (5 bases). The CDR3 consists of 13 residues. The ends were cut back, 6 bases at V and 6 bases at J, with 14 bases in the middle. CDR1 MNHEY and CDR2 SVGAGI come from the germline V gene. The CDR3 DNA follows: TGTGCCAGCAGGCGGGACGATCGGGATGGCTACACCTTC. It yields the protein CASRRDDRDGYTF.

This chain uses TRBV11-2 with TRBJ2-5; D is unresolved. V lost 5 bases and J 7 bases, leaving 11 bases between the germline ends. The CDR3 has 12 residues. Germline CDR1 is SGHAT and CDR2 is FQNNGV. CDR3 nucleotide sequence: TGTGCCAGCAGCCCCCAGGTCGGGACCCAGTACTTC. Residues: CASSPQVGTQYF.

The rearrangement joins TRBV7-3 to TRBJ1-3; no clear D. CDR1 SGHTA and CDR2 FQGTGA come from the germline V gene. CDR3 length equals 15 residues. The ends were cut back, 1 base at V and 3 bases at J, with 10 bases in the middle. The CDR3: CASSLSSDGGNTIYF. CDR3 bases: TGTGCCAGCAGCTTAAGCAGCGACGGTGGAAACACCATATATTTT.

The rearrangement uses TRBV30 and TRBJ1-5, with unresolved D. Deletions cut 5 bases from V and 5 bases from J, with 13 bases between. CDR1 GTSNPN and CDR2 SVGIG come from the germline V gene (reference sequence). The CDR3 contains 13 residues. The CDR3 is CAWSLRLDQPQHF. CDR3 DNA sequence: TGTGCCTGGTCCCTCAGGTTGGATCAGCCCCAGCATTTT.

With respect to this clone: The same CDR3 can be traced to other DNA sequences in this sample. V and J are TRBV19 and TRBJ2-7; D may be TRBD1 (7 bases). This CDR3 contains 13 residues. Germline assignment: CDR1 LNHDA and CDR2 SQIVND (reference sequence). V lost 4 bases to trimming and J lost 2 bases, with 9 bases between them. CDR3 sequence reads: CASSSGTAYEQYF. DNA of the CDR3: TGTGCCAGTAGTAGCGGGACAGCCTACGAGCAGTACTTC. The entire variable domain, with the rest obtained from reference TRBV19 and TRBJ2-7, is as follows: DGGITQSPKYLFRKEGQNVTLSCEQNLNHDAMYWYRQDPGQGLRLIYYSQIVNDFQKGDIAEGYSVSREKKESFPLTVTSAQKNPTAFYLCASSSGTAYEQYFGPGTRLTVT.

This chain connects TRBV28 to TRBJ1-1, with D hard to call. Germline-derived CDR1 and CDR2 are MDHEN and SYDVKM. V was pared by 6 bases and J by 5 bases, with 7 bases between. The CDR3 consists of 11 residues. The CDR3 DNA is TGTGCCAGCAGGGTGAGGACTGAAGCTTTCTTT. This gives the protein CASRVRTEAFF.

This clone has a handful of counts. V is TRBV2 and J is TRBJ1-2, with a tentative D call TRBD1 (5 bases). Trimming removed 4 bases from V and 5 bases from J, with 11 bases in between. Germline CDR1 is SNHLY and CDR2 is FYNNEI. The CDR3 contains 13 residues. In DNA, the CDR3 is TGTGCCAGCAGTGTCGACAGCATTTATGGCTACACCTTC. Translation gives CASSVDSIYGYTF. Combining the CDR3 with reference TRBV2 and TRBJ1-2 gives the whole variable domain EPEVTQTPSHQVTQMGQEVILRCVPISNHLYFYWYRQILGQKVEFLVSFYNNEISEKSEIFDDQFSVERPDGSNFTLKIRSTKLEDSAMYFCASSVDSIYGYTFGSGTRLTVV.

Points on this clone: Within the sample, other DNA sequences also encode this same CDR3. The V call is TRBV2, the J call TRBJ1-5, with TRBD1 matching over 9 bases. The CDR3 is 14 amino acids. Germline CDR1 reads SNHLY; CDR2 reads FYNNEI. With V trimmed by 6 bases and J by 5 bases, 5 bases remained unmatched. The CDR3 DNA reads TGTGCCAGCAGCCCGGACAGGGGAGATCAGCCCCAGCATTTT. Translated, it gives CASSPDRGDQPQHF.

This clone was recorded a few times. V is TRBV2 and J is TRBJ2-1; 8 bases align to TRBD1. CDR1 and CDR2 from the germline V gene are SNHLY and FYNNEI. This CDR3 has 16 amino acids. V was clipped by 3 bases and J by 10 bases; unmatched bases: 14. CDR3 loop: CASSERVRTGRDEQFF. The CDR3 nucleotides are TGTGCCAGCAGTGAGAGAGTTCGGACAGGGAGAGACGAGCAGTTCTTC.

This clone came up a few times. DNA of the CDR3: TGTGCCAGTAGACGAACGGCGGATCGGGATACGCAGTATTTT. This sequence encodes CASRRTADRDTQYF. The chain joins TRBV19 to TRBJ2-3; D is unresolved. This CDR3 spans 14 amino acids. Germline V gene sequence: CDR1 LNHDA, CDR2 SQIVND (reference sequence). Trimming took 6 bases from V and 6 from J, leaving 16 bases between them.

The rearrangement links TRBV5-4 to TRBJ2-1; 13 bases fit TRBD2. Germline V CDR1 and CDR2: SGHNT, YYREEE (reference sequence). With V trimmed by 3 bases and J by 8 bases, 8 bases remained unmatched. CDR3 length: 16 amino acids. CDR3 protein: CASSSPTSGGADEQFF. The CDR3 coding sequence is TGTGCCAGCAGCTCGCCCACTAGCGGGGGGGCCGATGAGCAGTTCTTC.

The chain has TRBV4-1 and TRBJ2-7; 7 nucleotides match TRBD2. CDR3 length: 20 residues. V lost 2 bases to trimming and J lost 7 bases; unmatched junction nucleotides: 26. Germline CDR1 and CDR2: MGHRA and YSYEKL. The CDR3 nucleotides are TGCGCCAGCAGCCAACTGTATACCTTACTCCGCTTTAGCGGGCCCCGGGAGCAGTACTTC. The encoded protein is CASSQLYTLLRFSGPREQYF.

The gene calls are TRBV7-8 and TRBJ1-2; 9 positions agree with TRBD1. V shed 4 bases and J 8 bases; nucleotides not matched to a gene: 14. CDR3 size: 16 residues. Germline V gene data show CDR1 as SGHVS and CDR2 as FQNEAQ. The CDR3 sequence is CASSSLGQGTPEGYTF. In DNA, the CDR3 is TGTGCCAGCAGCTCTCTCGGACAGGGGACGCCCGAGGGCTACACCTTC. The full variable domain, in which reference TRBV7-8 and TRBJ1-2 provide the parts outside the CDR3, is GAGVSQSPRYKVAKRGQDVALRCDPISGHVSLFWYQQALGQGPEFLTYFQNEAQLDKSGLPSDRFFAERPEGSVSTLKIQRTQQEDSAVYLCASSSLGQGTPEGYTFGSGTRLTVV.